Below are 5 T cell receptor beta chains sequenced from a single sample in a study of blood T cells in healthy people across ages. Primed by a sample-barcoded 5' primer and a J-beta primer mix, a second PCR proceeded for roughly 7 to 11 cycles. MiXCR, applied by TCRdb to the 5' RACE reads, yields one record per CDR3 protein. The sample lists roughly 1.5 million distinct CDR3 sequences, 40% to 45% occurring once. The sequencing input was blood. All receptors derive from a woman younger than 30 in good health.

As for this clonotype: This sequence may be a read error, since a much larger clone differs from it by one base. CDR3 nucleotides: TGCAGCGTTGGGACTAGCGGGAGGAATGAGCAGTTCTTC. Protein sequence: CSVGTSGRNEQFF. The chain carries TRBV29-1 and TRBJ2-1; 14 nucleotides agree with TRBD2. Trimming cost V 4 bases and J 7 bases; bases outside gene matches: 0. The CDR3 spans 13 residues. Germline CDR1 and CDR2: SQVTM and ANQGSEA.

The CDR3 DNA reads TGTGCCAGCAGGACGCAAAAGACAGGAGCCATGAACACTGAAGCTTTCTTT. It specifies CASRTQKTGAMNTEAFF. The J gene is TRBJ1-1, the V gene TRBV6-2 or TRBV6-3; TRBD1 might be the D (6 bases). This CDR3 spans 17 amino acids. V dropped 6 bases and J dropped 0 bases, with 20 bases sitting between them. The germline CDR1 and CDR2 sequences are MNHEY and SVGEGT.

This rearrangement joins TRBV20-1 to TRBJ2-1, with 9 bases lining up with TRBD1. With 6 bases clipped from V and 5 bases from J, the junction kept 8 bases outside the gene matches. The germline V gene encodes CDR1 DFQATT and CDR2 SNEGSKA (reference sequence). The CDR3 is 14 amino acids. CDR3 sequence: CSASTGTGNNEQFF. CDR3 nucleotide sequence: TGCAGTGCCTCAACCGGGACAGGGAACAATGAGCAGTTCTTC.

This clonotype was observed a handful of times. The chain employs TRBV20-1 and TRBJ2-7; a possible D gene is TRBD2 (6 bases). The CDR3 extends over 14 amino acids. Germline assignment: CDR1 DFQATT and CDR2 SNEGSKA (reference sequence). Trimming took 5 bases from V and 0 from J, leaving 14 bases between them. CDR3 amino acids: CSAVSGSSSYEQYF. As DNA, the CDR3 is TGCAGTGCTGTTAGCGGAAGCAGCTCCTACGAGCAGTACTTC.

A few counts support this clonotype. This rearrangement joins TRBV20-1 to TRBJ2-1, with TRBD2 matching 7 bases. CDR3 length: 14 residues. J lost 1 base, V lost 7 bases, and 7 bases had no gene match. Germline values: CDR1 DFQATT, CDR2 SNEGSKA (reference sequence). CDR3 nucleotides: TGCAGTGTATTAGCGGGCTCTTCCTACAATGAGCAGTTCTTC. Its translation is CSVLAGSSYNEQFF.